This TCR beta chain is from a study of shared clonotypes between healthy human individuals. Overall study results and limits: Researchers sampled blood only, noting tissue repertoires likely differ. Sequencing depth was predicted to influence how clonotypes are shared among donors.

Germline V CDR1 and CDR2: SNHLY, FYNNEI. The CDR3 is 14 residues long. V lost 6 bases and J 5 bases, leaving 13 bases between the germline ends. Turning to this clone: Its antigen is unknown.

The protocol was immunoSEQ multiplex PCR, while the TCRdb copy is restricted to in-frame clones and leaves out a portion. Of a few million clones listed, around 94% are singletons. The clonotype originates from a man between 18 and 35 years old in good health. V is TRBV2 and J is TRBJ1-4, with TRBD1 as a possible D gene (5 bases). Sequenced input: naive CD4+ T cells sorted from blood. Subset given: CD45RA+ positively selected. The CDR3 protein is CASRAREKNEKLFF. CDR3 sequence (DNA): TGTGCCAGCAGGGCCAGGGAGAAGAATGAAAAACTGTTTTTT.